This T cell receptor (beta chain) was found in a study of blood T cell repertoires in COVID-19. The CDR3 has 16 residues. Germline CDR1 reads SNHLY; CDR2 reads FYNNEI. Trimming took 7 bases from V and 2 from J; bases not matched to a gene: 11. Only in-frame clones appear in the TCRdb table, and some are missing; sequencing was by immunoSEQ multiplex PCR. The sample includes 65,000 to 80,000 clones, 86% of them seen just once. This chain links TRBV2 with TRBJ1-2; 9 positions match TRBD1. Sample: peripheral blood. The receptor comes from a man younger than 45 with acute or convalescent COVID-19. The DNA for the CDR3 is TGTGCCAGCACTCTCATTCCGGGACAGGGAAACTATGGCTACACCTTC. Translating gives CASTLIPGQGNYGYTF.